In its sample, the clone carrying this TCR beta chain was seen once. The sample comes from a study of blood T cell repertoires in COVID-19. About the study: The cDNA or gDNA used as material had been derived from T cells, B-cell-depleted T cells, or PBMCs.

The method was immunoSEQ multiplex PCR; TCRdb's version includes in-frame clones alone and lacks a portion of them. The sample includes tens of thousands of clones, roughly 85% of them seen just once. The CDR3 runs 11 residues. The germline V gene encodes CDR1 SGHDT and CDR2 YYEEEE. V was clipped by 0 bases and J by 8 bases, with 6 bases between them. This sequence joins TRBV5-6 and TRBJ2-7; D unresolved. The sequence was obtained from a woman of 80 years or more with acute or convalescent COVID-19. Sequenced: peripheral blood. The CDR3 loop is CASSLVAQQYF. CDR3 coding DNA: TGTGCCAGCAGCTTGGTGGCCCAGCAGTACTTC.